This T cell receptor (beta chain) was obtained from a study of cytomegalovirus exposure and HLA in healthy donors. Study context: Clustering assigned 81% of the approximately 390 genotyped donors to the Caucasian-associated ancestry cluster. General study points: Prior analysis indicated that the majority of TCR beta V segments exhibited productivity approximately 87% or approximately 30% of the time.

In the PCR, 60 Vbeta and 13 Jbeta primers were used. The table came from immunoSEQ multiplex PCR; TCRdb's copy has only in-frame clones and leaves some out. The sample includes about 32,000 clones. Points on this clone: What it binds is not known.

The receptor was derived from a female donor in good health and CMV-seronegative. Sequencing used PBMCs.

CDR3 in amino acids: CASSLQLSREGEQYF. DNA of the CDR3: TGTGCCAGCAGCTTGCAGCTATCGAGGGAGGGCGAGCAGTACTTC. The chain employs TRBV5-6 and TRBJ2-7; 7 nucleotides agree with TRBD2. This CDR3 is built from 15 residues. Germline-derived CDR1 and CDR2 are SGHDT and YYEEEE. Losses at the gene ends were 1 base for V and 6 bases for J; bases not matched to a gene: 10.